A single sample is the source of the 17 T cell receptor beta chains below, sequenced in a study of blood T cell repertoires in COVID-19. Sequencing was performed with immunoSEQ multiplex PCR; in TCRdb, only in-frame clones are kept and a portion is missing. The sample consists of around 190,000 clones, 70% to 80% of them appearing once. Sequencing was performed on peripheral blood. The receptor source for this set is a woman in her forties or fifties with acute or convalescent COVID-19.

Here the CDR3 reads CASSVGDTIYF. The CDR3 DNA is TGTGCCAGCAGCGTCGGGGACACCATATATTTT. This sequence joins TRBV9 and TRBJ1-3, with D hard to call. Germline lookup yields CDR1 SGDLS and CDR2 YYNGEE. V shed 2 bases and J shed 8 bases, with 5 bases lying between them. CDR3 length: 11 amino acids.

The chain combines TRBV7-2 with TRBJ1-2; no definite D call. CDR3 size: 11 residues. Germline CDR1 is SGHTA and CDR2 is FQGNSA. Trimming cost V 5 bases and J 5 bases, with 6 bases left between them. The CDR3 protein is CASSGPYGYTF. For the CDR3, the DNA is TGTGCCAGCAGCGGGCCTTATGGCTACACCTTC. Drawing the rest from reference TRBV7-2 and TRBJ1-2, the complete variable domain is GAGVSQSPSNKVTEKGKDVELRCDPISGHTALYWYRQSLGQGLEFLIYFQGNSAPDKSGLPSDRFSAERTGGSVSTLTIQRTQQEDSAVYLCASSGPYGYTFGSGTRLTVV.

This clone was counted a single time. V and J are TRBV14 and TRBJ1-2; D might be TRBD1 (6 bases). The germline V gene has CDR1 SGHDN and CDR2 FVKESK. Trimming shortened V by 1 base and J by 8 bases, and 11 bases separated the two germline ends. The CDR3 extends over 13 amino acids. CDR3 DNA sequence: TGTGCCAGCAGCCAAGCGGACAGCCGCGGCTACACCTTC. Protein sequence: CASSQADSRGYTF.

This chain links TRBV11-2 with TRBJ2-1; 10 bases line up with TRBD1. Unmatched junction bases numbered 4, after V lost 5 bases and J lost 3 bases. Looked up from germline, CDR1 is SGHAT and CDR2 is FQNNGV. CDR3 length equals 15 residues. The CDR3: CASSDRTGGYNEQFF. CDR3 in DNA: TGTGCCAGCAGCGATAGGACAGGGGGCTACAATGAGCAGTTCTTC.

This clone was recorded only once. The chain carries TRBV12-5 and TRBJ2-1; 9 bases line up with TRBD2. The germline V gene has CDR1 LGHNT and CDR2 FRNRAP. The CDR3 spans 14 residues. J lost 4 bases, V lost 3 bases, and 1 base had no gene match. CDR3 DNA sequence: TGTGCTAGTGGTTTTAGCGGGGGTTACAATGAGCAGTTCTTC. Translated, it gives CASGFSGGYNEQFF.

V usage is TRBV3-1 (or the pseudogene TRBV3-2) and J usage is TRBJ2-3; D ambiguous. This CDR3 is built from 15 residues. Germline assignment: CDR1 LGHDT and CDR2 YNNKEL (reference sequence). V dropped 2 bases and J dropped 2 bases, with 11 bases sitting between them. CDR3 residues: CASSQYSSFTDTQYF. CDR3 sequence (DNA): TGTGCCAGCAGCCAATACAGTTCCTTCACAGATACGCAGTATTTT.

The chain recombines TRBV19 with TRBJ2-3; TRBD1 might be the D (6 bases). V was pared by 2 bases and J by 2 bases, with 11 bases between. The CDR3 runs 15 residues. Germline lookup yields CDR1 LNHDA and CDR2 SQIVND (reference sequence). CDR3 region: CASSIMGADTDTQYF. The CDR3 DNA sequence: TGTGCCAGTAGTATAATGGGGGCAGACACAGATACGCAGTATTTT.

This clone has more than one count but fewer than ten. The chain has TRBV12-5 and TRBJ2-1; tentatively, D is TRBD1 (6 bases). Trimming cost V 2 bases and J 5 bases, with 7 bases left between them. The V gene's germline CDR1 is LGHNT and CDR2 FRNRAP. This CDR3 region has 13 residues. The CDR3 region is CASGLRQDNEQFF. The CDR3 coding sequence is TGTGCTAGTGGTTTGAGACAGGACAATGAGCAGTTCTTC.

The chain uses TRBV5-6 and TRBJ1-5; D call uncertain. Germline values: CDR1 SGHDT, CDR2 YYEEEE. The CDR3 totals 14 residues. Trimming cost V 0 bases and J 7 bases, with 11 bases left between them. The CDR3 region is CASSLERDGQPQHF. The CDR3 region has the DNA TGTGCCAGCAGCTTGGAGAGGGATGGACAGCCCCAGCATTTT. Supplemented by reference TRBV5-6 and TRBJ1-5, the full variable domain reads DAGVTQSPTHLIKTRGQQVTLRCSPKSGHDTVSWYQQALGQGPQFIFQYYEEEERQRGNFPDRFSGHQFPNYSSELNVNALLLGDSALYLCASSLERDGQPQHFGDGTRLSIL.

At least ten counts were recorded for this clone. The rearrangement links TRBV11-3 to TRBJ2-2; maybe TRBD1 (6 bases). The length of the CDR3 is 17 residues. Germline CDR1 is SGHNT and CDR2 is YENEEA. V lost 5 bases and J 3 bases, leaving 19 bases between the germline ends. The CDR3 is CASSDPYSRGYTGELFF. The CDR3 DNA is TGTGCCAGCAGCGACCCTTACTCCAGGGGTTACACCGGGGAGCTGTTTTTT.

The CDR3 protein is CAWNSKDRGRPNEKLFF. The CDR3 coding sequence is TGTGCCTGGAACAGTAAGGACAGGGGAAGGCCTAATGAAAAACTGTTTTTT. The genes are TRBV30 and TRBJ1-4; TRBD1 matches at 9 bases. V lost 4 bases, J lost 3 bases, and 12 bases stayed unmatched. Germline CDR1 and CDR2: GTSNPN and SVGIG (reference sequence). The CDR3 length is 17 residues. Filled out from reference TRBV30 and TRBJ1-4, the complete variable domain reads SQTIHQWPATLVQPVGSPLSLECTVEGTSNPNLYWYRQAAGRGLQLLFYSVGIGQISSEVPQNLSASRPQDRQFILSSKKLLLSDSGFYLCAWNSKDRGRPNEKLFFGSGTQLSVL.

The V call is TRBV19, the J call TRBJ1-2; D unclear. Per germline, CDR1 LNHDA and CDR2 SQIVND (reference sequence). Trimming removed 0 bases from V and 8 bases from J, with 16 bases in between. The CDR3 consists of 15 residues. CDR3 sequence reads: CASSIDRSTAGGYTF. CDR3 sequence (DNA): TGTGCCAGTAGTATAGATCGATCCACGGCGGGCGGCTACACCTTC.

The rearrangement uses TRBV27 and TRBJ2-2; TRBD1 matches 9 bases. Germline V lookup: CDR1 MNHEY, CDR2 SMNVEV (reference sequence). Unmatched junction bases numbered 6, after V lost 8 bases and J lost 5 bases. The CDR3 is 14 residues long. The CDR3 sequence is CASQGQGWTGELFF. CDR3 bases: TGTGCCAGCCAGGGACAGGGCTGGACCGGGGAGCTGTTTTTT.

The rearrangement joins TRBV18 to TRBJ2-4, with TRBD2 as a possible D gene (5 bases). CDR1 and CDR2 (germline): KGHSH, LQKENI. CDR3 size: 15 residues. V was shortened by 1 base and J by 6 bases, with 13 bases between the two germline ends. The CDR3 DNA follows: TGTGCCAGCTCACCACAGGTAGGAGGCGGAAACATTCAGTACTTC. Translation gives CASSPQVGGGNIQYF.

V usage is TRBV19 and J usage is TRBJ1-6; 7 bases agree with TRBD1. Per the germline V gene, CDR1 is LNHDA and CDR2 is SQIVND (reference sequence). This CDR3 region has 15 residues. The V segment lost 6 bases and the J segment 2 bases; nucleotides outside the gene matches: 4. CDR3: CASRIQGPYNSPLHF. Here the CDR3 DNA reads TGTGCCAGTAGGATACAGGGGCCCTATAATTCACCCCTCCACTTT.

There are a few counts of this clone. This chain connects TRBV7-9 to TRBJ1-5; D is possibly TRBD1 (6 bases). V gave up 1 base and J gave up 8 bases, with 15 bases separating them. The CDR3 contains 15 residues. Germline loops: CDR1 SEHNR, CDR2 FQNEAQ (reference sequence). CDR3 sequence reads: CASSLGDRYGEPQHF. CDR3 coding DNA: TGTGCCAGCAGCTTAGGAGACAGGTACGGGGAGCCCCAGCATTTT.

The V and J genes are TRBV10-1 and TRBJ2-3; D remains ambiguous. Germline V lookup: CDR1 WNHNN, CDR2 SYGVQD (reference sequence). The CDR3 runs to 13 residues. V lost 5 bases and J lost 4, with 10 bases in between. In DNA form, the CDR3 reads TGCGCCAGCAGTAATACGCTAGCAGATACGCAGTATTTT. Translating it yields CASSNTLADTQYF.